This T cell receptor beta chain was sequenced for a study of identical twins. A single record per CDR3 protein comes from TCRdb applying MiXCR to the 5' RACE reads. This repertoire shows 700,000 or so distinct CDR3 sequences, 21% found once; its top ten account for around 4.5%. This clonotype was detected only a few times. V was cut by 4 bases and J by 3 bases, with 6 bases left in between. Germline-derived CDR1 and CDR2 are KGHDR and SFDVKD. CDR3 size: 13 residues. The same specimen was also included in a second study, on T cells expressing NK-cell markers. As that report states: Out of eight donors sequenced, seven tested HCMV-seropositive and the remaining one seronegative.

This receptor was obtained from a woman younger than 30 in good health. V usage is TRBV24-1 and J usage is TRBJ2-1; no reliable D call. Source material: PBMCs. DNA of the CDR3: TGTGCCACCAGTGACCAGGACTACAATGAGCAGTTCTTC. Its translation: CATSDQDYNEQFF.